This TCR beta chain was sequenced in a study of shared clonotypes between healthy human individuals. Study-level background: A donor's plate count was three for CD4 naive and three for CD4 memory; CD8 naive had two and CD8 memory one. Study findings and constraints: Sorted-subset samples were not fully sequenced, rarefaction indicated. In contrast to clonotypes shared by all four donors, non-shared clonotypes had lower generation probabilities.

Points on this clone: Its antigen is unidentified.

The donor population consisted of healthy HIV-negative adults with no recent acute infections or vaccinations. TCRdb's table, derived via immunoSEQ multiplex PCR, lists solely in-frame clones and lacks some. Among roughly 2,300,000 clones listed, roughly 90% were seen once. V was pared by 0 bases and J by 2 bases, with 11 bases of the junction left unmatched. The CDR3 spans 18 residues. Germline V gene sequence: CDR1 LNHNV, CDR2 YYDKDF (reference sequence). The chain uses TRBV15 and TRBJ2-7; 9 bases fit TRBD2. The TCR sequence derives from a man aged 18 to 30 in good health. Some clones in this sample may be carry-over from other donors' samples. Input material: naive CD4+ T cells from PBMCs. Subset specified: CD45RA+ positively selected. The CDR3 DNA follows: TGTGCCACCAGCAGAGATACTACTGCGGGAGGGATAACCTACGAGCAGTACTTC. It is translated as CATSRDTTAGGITYEQYF. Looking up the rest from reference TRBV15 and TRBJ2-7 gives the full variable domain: DAMVIQNPRYQVTQFGKPVTLSCSQTLNHNVMYWYQQKSSQAPKLLFHYYDKDFNNEADTPDNFQSRRPNTSFCFLDIRSPGLGDTAMYLCATSRDTTAGGITYEQYFGPGTRLTVT.